This T cell receptor beta chain was recovered during a study of OX40 agonist ivuxolimab in advanced cancers. Study overall: Therapy given before enrollment (anti-PD-1, anti-PD-L1 or anti-CTLA-4) was allowed, and roughly 42% had some.

Prior autoimmune disease or systemic immunosuppression barred patients. Baseline, cycle 4 day 1, and cycle 7 day 1 were the blood sampling points. Sequencing used immunoSEQ multiplex PCR; TCRdb keeps in-frame clones, though not all of them. Counted here are 50,000 to 75,000 clones, 86% occurring once; the ten biggest clones make up under 0.7%. Study findings and constraints: At 0.1 to 3.0 mg/kg and by week 6, CD4+ and CD8+ T cells in the blood had expanded clonally.

This clone was picked up a small number of times. Its antigen remains unidentified. Sequenced here: CD4+ or CD8+ T cells sorted from blood, sampled in a trial of the OX40 agonist ivuxolimab. This receptor was identified in an adult with an advanced solid tumor such as melanoma, head and neck, liver or kidney cancer.

The CDR3 protein is CATAGGANEKLFF. CDR3 in DNA: TGTGCCACCGCGGGAGGGGCGAATGAAAAACTGTTTTTT. The rearrangement joins TRBV28 to TRBJ1-4, with D tentatively TRBD1 (5 bases). V lost 10 bases to trimming and J lost 5 bases, with 14 bases between them. Looked up from germline, CDR1 is MDHEN and CDR2 is SYDVKM. The CDR3 length is 13 residues.